This T cell receptor beta chain was documented in a study of monozygotic twins with inflammatory bowel disease. Broader study findings: For IBD patients, clonotypes shared with others were fewer than for healthy twins, especially with disease activity. The data did not back a single strong IBD-associated clonotype or signal.

Following a re-call of the 5' RACE reads, TCRdb has one entry per CDR3 protein and lacks DNA. The listing contains 120,000 to 150,000 distinct CDR3 sequences. Comments on this clonotype: Its antigen is unidentified.

Skipping T cell sorting, the study isolated total RNA directly from whole blood. CDR3 length: 12 residues. CDR1 and CDR2 from the germline V gene are MNHNS and SASEGT. The gene calls are TRBV6-1 and TRBJ2-7. This receptor was taken from a human donor with ulcerative colitis or Crohn's disease, or a healthy co-twin of an affected twin (not recorded which). Material for sequencing was blood. CDR3 protein: CASSEAYYEQYF.